The clone carrying this T cell receptor (beta chain) was seen a few times. Naive CD8 T cells underwent sorting with the CD8+CD4-CCR7+CD45RA+ definition. The sample belongs to a study of molecular identifiers for immune sequencing clone quantification. Germline V gives CDR1 MGHRA, CDR2 YSYEKL. The V end lost 4 bases, the J end lost 5 bases, and 9 bases lay between the germline ends. This CDR3 region has 12 residues. Bulk libraries came from a prior protocol with listed TCR primers. Via MiXCR, TCRdb re-called the PCR reads, giving one row per CDR3 protein. The table includes around 100,000 distinct CDR3 sequences, about 35% detected once.

Sequencing was performed on naive CD8+ T cells from blood, with Jurkat cell RNA spiked in. As for subset: FACS-sorted CD8+CD4-CCR7+CD45RA+ naive T cells. This receptor was identified in a human donor in good health. Some libraries in this study had Jurkat cell RNA spiked in. The chain joins TRBV4-1 to TRBJ2-7; D is possibly TRBD1 (6 bases). CDR3 loop: CASSPNRDEQYF. Here the CDR3 DNA reads TGCGCCAGCAGCCCAAACAGGGACGAGCAGTACTTC.